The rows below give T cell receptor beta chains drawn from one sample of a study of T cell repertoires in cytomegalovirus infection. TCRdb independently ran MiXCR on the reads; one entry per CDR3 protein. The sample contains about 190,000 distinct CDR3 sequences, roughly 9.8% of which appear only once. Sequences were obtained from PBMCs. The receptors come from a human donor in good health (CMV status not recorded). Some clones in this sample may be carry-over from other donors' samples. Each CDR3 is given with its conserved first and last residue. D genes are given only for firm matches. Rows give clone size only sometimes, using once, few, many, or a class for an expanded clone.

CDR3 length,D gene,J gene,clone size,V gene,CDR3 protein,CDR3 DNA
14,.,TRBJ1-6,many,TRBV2,CASSEIPRDSPLHF,TGTGCCAGCAGTGAAATCCCAAGGGATTCACCCCTCCACTTT
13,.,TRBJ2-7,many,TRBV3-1,CASGREQMSEQYF,TGTGCCTCTGGTAGGGAACAGATGAGCGAGCAGTACTTC
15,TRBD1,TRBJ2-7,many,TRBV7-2,CASSLVGTGFYEQYF,TGTGCCAGCAGCTTAGTTGGGACAGGATTCTACGAGCAGTACTTC
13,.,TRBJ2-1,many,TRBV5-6,CASSYRVGNEQFF,TGTGCCAGCAGCTACCGGGTCGGGAATGAGCAGTTCTTC
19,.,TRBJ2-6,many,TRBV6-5,CAPAPTEIPLNSGANVLTF,TGTGCCCCCGCACCCACCGAAATACCGCTGAACTCTGGGGCCAACGTCCTGACTTTC
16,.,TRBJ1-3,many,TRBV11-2,CASSLERLGAGNTIYF,TGTGCCAGCAGCTTAGAACGGTTGGGGGCTGGAAACACCATATATTTT
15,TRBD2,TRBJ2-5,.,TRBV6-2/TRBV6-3,CASSYSTSGGETQYF,TGTGCCAGCAGTTACTCGACTAGCGGGGGAGAGACCCAGTACTTC
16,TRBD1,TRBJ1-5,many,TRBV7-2,CASSLGDRLSNQPQHF,TGTGCCAGCAGCTTAGGGGACAGGCTTAGCAATCAGCCCCAGCATTTT
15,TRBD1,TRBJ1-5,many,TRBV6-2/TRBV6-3,CASSYSTGWDQPQHF,TGTGCCAGCAGTTACTCGACAGGGTGGGATCAGCCCCAGCATTTT
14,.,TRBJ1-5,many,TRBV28,CASSSPLDPQPQHF,TGTGCCAGCAGTTCTCCCTTGGACCCTCAGCCCCAGCATTTT
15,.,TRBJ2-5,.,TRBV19,CASSIDRGAKETQYF,TGTGCCAGTAGTATAGACAGGGGGGCGAAGGAGACCCAGTACTTC
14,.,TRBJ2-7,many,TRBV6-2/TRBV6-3,CASMDTGVAGEQYF,TGTGCCAGCATGGATACGGGAGTGGCGGGCGAGCAGTACTTC
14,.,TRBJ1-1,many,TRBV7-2,CASSLSEGGTEAFF,TGTGCCAGCAGCTTATCAGAGGGGGGGACTGAAGCTTTCTTT
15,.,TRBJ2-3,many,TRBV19,CASSDDYQFTDTQYF,TGTGCCAGTAGTGATGACTACCAGTTCACAGATACGCAGTATTTT
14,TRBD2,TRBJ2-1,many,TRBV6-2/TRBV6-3,CASSYSTPAGGVFF,TGTGCCAGCAGTTACTCGACACCGGCGGGGGGTGTCTTCTTC
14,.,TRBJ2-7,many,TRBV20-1,CSVARPGGSYEQYF,TGCAGTGTGGCACGCCCTGGCGGTTCCTACGAGCAGTACTTC